Listed below are T cell receptor beta chains from one sample, sequenced in a study of T cells in Graves' hyperthyroidism and ophthalmopathy. TCRdb re-called the multiplex PCR reads with MiXCR, one entry per CDR3 protein. The sample has roughly 600,000 distinct CDR3 sequences; about 14% are singletons. The sample taken for sequencing was blood. The receptors here all came from a woman aged 45-59 years with Graves' ophthalmopathy. Both conserved end residues are part of each CDR3. Each record gives: D gene, J gene, V gene, clone size, CDR3 DNA, CDR3 protein. The D gene is left open where the match is weak. Clone sizes are given selectively: once, few, many, or a class where the clone is expanded.

>TRBD2|TRBJ2-1|TRBV7-2|many
TGTGCCAGCAGCGAGGGACTAGCGGGAGCGGGGTCCTACAATGAGCAGTTCTTC
CASSEGLAGAGSYNEQFF
>TRBD1|TRBJ2-1|TRBV15|.
TGTGCCACCAGCAGGGGCAGGGGGAACAATGAGCAGTTCTTC
CATSRGRGNNEQFF
>.|TRBJ2-7|TRBV14|.
TGTGCCAGCAGCCAATTTACAGGCGACTCCTACGAGCAGTACTTC
CASSQFTGDSYEQYF
>.|TRBJ2-7|TRBV24-1|many
TGTGCCACCAGTGAGGCAGGCACCTACGAGCAGTACTTC
CATSEAGTYEQYF
>.|TRBJ2-4|TRBV11-3|.
TGTGCCAGCAGTCCATTAAAGACGGGATCCAAAAACATTCAGTACTTC
CASSPLKTGSKNIQYF
>.|TRBJ2-3|TRBV9|few
TGTGCCAGCACCGGGACTTCGGTCTATACGCAGTATTTT
CASTGTSVYTQYF
>.|TRBJ1-1|TRBV7-8|few
TGTGCCAGCAGAACAGTCCGGAACACTGAAGCTTTCTTT
CASRTVRNTEAFF
>.|TRBJ1-2|TRBV2|many
TGTGCCAGCAGTGAACGAGTGAGCGGCTACACCTTC
CASSERVSGYTF
>TRBD1|TRBJ2-1|TRBV15|few
TGTGCCACCAGCAGAGATCCAGGACAGGGGTTTAGTCGGAAGGGTGAGCAGTTCTTC
CATSRDPGQGFSRKGEQFF
>TRBD2|TRBJ2-5|TRBV7-4|many
TGTGCCAGCAGCTTACTAGCGGGAGTGTTAGAGACCCAGTACTTC
CASSLLAGVLETQYF
>.|TRBJ2-4|TRBV12-3/TRBV12-4|many
TGTGCCAGTCGATTCGGCGGACTAGCCAAAAACATTCAGTACTTC
CASRFGGLAKNIQYF
>TRBD2|TRBJ2-1|TRBV30|.
TGTGCCTGGAGTGTACGGATCTCTAGCGGGAGGGGCAATGAGCAGTTCTTC
CAWSVRISSGRGNEQFF
>.|TRBJ1-2|TRBV28|few
TGTGCCACCCGAATAAGGGAACTCTATGGCTACACCTTC
CATRIRELYGYTF
>.|TRBJ2-6|TRBV7-2|many
TGTGCCAGCAGCTTCCCTGGACAGTCTGGGGCCAACGTCCTGACTTTC
CASSFPGQSGANVLTF
>TRBD1|TRBJ2-2|TRBV30|many
TGTGCCTGGAGGACAGGGACGAACACCGGGGAGCTGTTTTTT
CAWRTGTNTGELFF
>.|TRBJ2-2|TRBV10-2|.
TGCGCCAGCTCAGTGGCGTCCGGGGAGCTGTTTTTT
CASSVASGELFF
>.|TRBJ1-2|TRBV4-3|.
TGCGCCAGCAGCCACGGACAGTCCTATGGCTACACCTTC
CASSHGQSYGYTF
>.|TRBJ2-1|TRBV4-3|few
TGCGCCAGCAGCCGGACAGTTGACAATGAGCAGTTCTTC
CASSRTVDNEQFF
>.|TRBJ2-5|TRBV29-1|few
TGCAGCGTTGCTGTTGGGGAGACCCAGTACTTC
CSVAVGETQYF
>TRBD1|TRBJ1-5|TRBV4-2|few
TGTGCCAGCAGCCAAGATCAGGGGATCGGGACAGGGTATCAGCCCCAGCATTTT
CASSQDQGIGTGYQPQHF
>.|TRBJ2-3|TRBV18|many
TGTGCCAGCTCACCCGCGGGACCGATGAGCACAGATACGCAGTATTTT
CASSPAGPMSTDTQYF
>TRBD1|TRBJ1-1|TRBV7-3|few
TGTGCCAGCAGCTTACGGCAGGGGGTCGCTGAAGCTTTCTTT
CASSLRQGVAEAFF
>.|TRBJ1-1|TRBV29-1|many
TGCAGCGTGAAGGGTCTACAGAACACTGAAGCTTTCTTT
CSVKGLQNTEAFF
>TRBD2|TRBJ2-3|TRBV2|many
TGTGCCAGCAGTGAACCAGCGGGAACCACAGATACGCAGTATTTT
CASSEPAGTTDTQYF
>TRBD2|TRBJ2-1|TRBV15|.
TGTGCCACCAGCAGAGAGCCAGGACTAGCGCGACCCAATGAGCAGTTCTTC
CATSREPGLARPNEQFF
>TRBD1|TRBJ1-5|TRBV12-3/TRBV12-4|many
TGTGCCAGCACCGTACAGGGGTTGGATCAGCCCCAGCATTTT
CASTVQGLDQPQHF
>TRBD2|TRBJ2-5|TRBV5-1|many
TGCGCCAGCAGCTTGTTGGCTAGCGGGATAGGGGAGACCCAGTACTTC
CASSLLASGIGETQYF
>.|TRBJ1-6|TRBV20-1|many
TGCAGTGCTAGAAGAGGTAGATCGAGCTCCTATAATTCACCCCTCCACTTT
CSARRGRSSSYNSPLHF
>.|TRBJ1-2|TRBV5-1|many
TGCGCCAGCAGCTTGGCCCTTGGGGAAGATGGCTACACCTTC
CASSLALGEDGYTF
>TRBD2|TRBJ2-1|TRBV3-1|many
TGTGCCAGCAGCCGGGGGACTAGCGGTATTGGCAATGAGCAGTTCTTC
CASSRGTSGIGNEQFF
>.|TRBJ2-2|TRBV13|.
TGTGCCAGCAGCTTACAGGCCTACACCGGGGAGCTGTTTTTT
CASSLQAYTGELFF
>.|TRBJ2-7|TRBV28|many
TGTGCCAGCAGTTTAGAGCGGAGCGGCTCCTACGAGCAGTACTTC
CASSLERSGSYEQYF